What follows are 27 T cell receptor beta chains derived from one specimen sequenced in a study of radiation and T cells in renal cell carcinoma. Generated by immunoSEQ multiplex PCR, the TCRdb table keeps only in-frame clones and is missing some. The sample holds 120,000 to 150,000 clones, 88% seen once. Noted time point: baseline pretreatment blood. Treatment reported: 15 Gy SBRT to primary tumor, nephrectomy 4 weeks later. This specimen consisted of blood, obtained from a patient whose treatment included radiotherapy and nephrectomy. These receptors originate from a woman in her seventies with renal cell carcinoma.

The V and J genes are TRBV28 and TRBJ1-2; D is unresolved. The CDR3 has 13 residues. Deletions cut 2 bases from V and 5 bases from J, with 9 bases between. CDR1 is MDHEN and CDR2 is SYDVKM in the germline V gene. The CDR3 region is CASSLNRSYGYTF. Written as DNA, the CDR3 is TGTGCCAGCAGTTTAAACAGAAGTTATGGCTACACCTTC.

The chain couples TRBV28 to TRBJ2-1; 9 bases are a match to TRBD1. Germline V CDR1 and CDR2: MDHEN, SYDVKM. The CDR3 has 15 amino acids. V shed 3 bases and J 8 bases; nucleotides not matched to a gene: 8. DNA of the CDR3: TGTGCCAGCAGTTTCCCGACAGGGGGACGAGATGAGCAGTTCTTC. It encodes CASSFPTGGRDEQFF.

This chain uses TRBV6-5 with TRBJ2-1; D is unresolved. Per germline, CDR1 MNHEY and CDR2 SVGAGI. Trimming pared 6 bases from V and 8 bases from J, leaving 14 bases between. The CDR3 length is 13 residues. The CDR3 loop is CASSPVRSDEQFF. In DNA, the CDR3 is TGTGCCAGCAGCCCCGTTAGAAGCGATGAGCAGTTCTTC.

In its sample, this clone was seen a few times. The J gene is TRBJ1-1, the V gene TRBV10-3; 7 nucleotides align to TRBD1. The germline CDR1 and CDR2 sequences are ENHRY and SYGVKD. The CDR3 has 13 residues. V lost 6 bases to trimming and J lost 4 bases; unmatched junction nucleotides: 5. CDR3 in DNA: TGTGCCATCAGGAGGGACAGAGCCACTGAAGCTTTCTTT. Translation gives CAIRRDRATEAFF.

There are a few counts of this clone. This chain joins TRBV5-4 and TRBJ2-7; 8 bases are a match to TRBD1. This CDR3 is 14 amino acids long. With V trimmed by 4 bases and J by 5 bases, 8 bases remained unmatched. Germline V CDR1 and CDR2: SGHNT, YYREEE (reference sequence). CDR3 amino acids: CASSPTGGLDEQYF. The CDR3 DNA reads TGTGCCAGCAGCCCAACAGGGGGTCTCGACGAGCAGTACTTC.

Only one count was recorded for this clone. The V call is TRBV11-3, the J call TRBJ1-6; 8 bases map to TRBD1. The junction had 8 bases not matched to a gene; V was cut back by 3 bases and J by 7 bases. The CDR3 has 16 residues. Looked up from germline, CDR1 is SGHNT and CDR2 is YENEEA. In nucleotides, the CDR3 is TGTGCCAGCAGCTTCGTTCAGGGGGCTCAGAATTCACCCCTCCACTTT. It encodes CASSFVQGAQNSPLHF. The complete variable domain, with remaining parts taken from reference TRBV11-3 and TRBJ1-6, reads EAGVVQSPRYKIIEKKQPVAFWCNPISGHNTLYWYLQNLGQGPELLIRYENEEAVDDSQLPKDRFSAERLKGVDSTLKIQPAELGDSAVYLCASSFVQGAQNSPLHFGNGTRLTVT.

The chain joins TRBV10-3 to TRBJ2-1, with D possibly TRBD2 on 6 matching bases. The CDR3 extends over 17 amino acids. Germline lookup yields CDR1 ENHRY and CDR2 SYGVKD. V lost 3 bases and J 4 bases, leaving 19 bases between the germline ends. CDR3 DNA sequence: TGTGCCATCAGTGAATTTGGCCAGGGAGGTCTTTACAATGAGCAGTTCTTC. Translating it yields CAISEFGQGGLYNEQFF.

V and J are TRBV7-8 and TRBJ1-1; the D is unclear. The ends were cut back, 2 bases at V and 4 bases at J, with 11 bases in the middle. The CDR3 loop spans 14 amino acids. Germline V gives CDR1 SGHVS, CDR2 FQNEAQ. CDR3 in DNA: TGTGCCAGCAGCTTAACAGTATTGGGCACTGAAGCTTTCTTT. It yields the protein CASSLTVLGTEAFF.

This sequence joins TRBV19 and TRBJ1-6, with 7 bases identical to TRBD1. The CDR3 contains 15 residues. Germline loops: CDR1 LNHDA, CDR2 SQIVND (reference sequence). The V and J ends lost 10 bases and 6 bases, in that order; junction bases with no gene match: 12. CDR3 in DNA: TGTGCCACCCTGGGACAGACGAGCGGTAATTCACCCCTCCACTTT. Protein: CATLGQTSGNSPLHF.

The CDR3 reads CASSARSGDQPQHF. The DNA of the CDR3 is TGTGCCAGTAGTGCCCGGAGCGGGGATCAGCCCCAGCATTTT. V and J are TRBV19 and TRBJ1-5; D is ambiguous. The germline V gene has CDR1 LNHDA and CDR2 SQIVND (reference sequence). This CDR3 has 14 residues. V was pared by 5 bases and J by 5 bases, with 13 bases between.

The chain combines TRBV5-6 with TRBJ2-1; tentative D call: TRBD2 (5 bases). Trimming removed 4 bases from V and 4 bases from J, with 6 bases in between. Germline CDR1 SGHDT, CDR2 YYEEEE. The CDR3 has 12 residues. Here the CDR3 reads CASSTGYNEQFF. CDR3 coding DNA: TGTGCCAGCAGCACGGGGTACAATGAGCAGTTCTTC.

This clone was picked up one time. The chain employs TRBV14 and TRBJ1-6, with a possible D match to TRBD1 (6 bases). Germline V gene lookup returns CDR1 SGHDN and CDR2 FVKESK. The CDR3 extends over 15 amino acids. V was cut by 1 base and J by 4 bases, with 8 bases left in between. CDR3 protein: CASSQGRGYNSPLHF. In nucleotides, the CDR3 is TGTGCCAGCAGCCAAGGCAGGGGTTATAATTCACCCCTCCACTTT.

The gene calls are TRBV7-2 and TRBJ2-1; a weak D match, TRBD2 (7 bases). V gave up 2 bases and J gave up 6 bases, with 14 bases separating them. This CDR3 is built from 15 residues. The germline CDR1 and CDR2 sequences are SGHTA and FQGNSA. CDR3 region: CASSLSRGAFNEQFF. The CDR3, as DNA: TGTGCCAGCAGCTTAAGCCGGGGGGCCTTCAATGAGCAGTTCTTC.

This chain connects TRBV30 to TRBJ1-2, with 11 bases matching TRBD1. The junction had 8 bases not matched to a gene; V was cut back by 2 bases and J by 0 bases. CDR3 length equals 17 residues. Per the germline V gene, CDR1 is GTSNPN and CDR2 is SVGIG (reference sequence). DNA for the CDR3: TGTGCCTGGAGTCTTGGGACAGGGGGGTTAGCTAACTATGGCTACACCTTC. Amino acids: CAWSLGTGGLANYGYTF.

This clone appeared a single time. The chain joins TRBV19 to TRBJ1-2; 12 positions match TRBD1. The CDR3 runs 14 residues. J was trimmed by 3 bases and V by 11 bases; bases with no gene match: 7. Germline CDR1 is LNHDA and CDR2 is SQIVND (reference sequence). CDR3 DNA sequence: TGTGCCTCCGGGACAGGGGGCGCCGACTATGGCTACACCTTC. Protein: CASGTGGADYGYTF.

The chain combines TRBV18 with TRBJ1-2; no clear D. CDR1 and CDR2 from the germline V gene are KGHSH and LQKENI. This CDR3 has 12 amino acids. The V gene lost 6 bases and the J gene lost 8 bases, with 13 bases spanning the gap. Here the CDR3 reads CASSTDIGGYTF. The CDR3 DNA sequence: TGTGCCAGCTCTACCGACATAGGAGGCTACACCTTC.

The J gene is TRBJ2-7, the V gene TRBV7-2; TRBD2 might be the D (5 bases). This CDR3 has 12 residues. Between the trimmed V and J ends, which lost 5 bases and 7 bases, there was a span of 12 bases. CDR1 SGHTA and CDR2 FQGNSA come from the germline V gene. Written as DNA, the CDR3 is TGTGCCAGCAGCCCCGGACCGGGGGAGCAGTACTTC. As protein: CASSPGPGEQYF.

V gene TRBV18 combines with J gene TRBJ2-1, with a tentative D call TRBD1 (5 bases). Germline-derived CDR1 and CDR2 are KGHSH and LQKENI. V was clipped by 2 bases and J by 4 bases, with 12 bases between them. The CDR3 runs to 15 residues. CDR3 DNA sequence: TGTGCCAGCTCACCAGTACCAGACAGTTACAATGAGCAGTTCTTC. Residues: CASSPVPDSYNEQFF.

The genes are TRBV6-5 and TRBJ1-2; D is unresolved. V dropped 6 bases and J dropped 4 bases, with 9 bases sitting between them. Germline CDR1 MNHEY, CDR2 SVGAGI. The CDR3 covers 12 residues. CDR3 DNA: TGTGCCAGCAGGCGCACAGTCTATGGCTACACCTTC. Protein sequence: CASRRTVYGYTF.

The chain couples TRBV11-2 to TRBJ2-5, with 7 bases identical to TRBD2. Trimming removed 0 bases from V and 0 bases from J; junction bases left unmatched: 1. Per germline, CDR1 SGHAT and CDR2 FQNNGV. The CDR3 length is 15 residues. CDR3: CASSLDRGDQETQYF. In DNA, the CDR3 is TGTGCCAGCAGCTTAGATCGGGGGGACCAAGAGACCCAGTACTTC.

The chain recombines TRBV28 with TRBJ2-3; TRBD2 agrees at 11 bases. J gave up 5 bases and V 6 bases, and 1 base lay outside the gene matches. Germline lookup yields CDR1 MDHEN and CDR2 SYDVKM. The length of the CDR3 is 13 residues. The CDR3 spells CASRTSGGDTQYF. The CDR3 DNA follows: TGTGCCAGCAGAACTAGCGGGGGAGATACGCAGTATTTT.

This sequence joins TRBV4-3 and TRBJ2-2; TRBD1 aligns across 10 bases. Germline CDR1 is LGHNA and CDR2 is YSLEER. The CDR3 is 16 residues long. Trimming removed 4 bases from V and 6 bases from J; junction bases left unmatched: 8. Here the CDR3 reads CASSPAGTGAAGELFF. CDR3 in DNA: TGCGCCAGCAGCCCGGCTGGGACAGGGGCGGCCGGGGAGCTGTTTTTT.

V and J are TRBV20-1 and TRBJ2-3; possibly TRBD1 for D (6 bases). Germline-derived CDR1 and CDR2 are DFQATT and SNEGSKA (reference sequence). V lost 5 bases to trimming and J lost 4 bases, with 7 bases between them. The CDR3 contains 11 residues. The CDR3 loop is CSAYRADTQYF. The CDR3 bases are TGCAGTGCTTACAGGGCAGATACGCAGTATTTT.

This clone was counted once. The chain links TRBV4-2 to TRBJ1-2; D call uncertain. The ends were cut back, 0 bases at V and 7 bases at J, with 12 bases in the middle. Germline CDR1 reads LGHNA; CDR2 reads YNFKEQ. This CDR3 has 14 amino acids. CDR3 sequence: CASSQDGEMGGYTF. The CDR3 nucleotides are TGTGCCAGCAGCCAAGATGGGGAAATGGGTGGCTACACCTTC.

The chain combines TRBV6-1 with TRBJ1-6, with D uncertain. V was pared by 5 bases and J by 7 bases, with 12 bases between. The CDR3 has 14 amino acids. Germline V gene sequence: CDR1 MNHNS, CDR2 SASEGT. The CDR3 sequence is CASSPGRINSPLHF. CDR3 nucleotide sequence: TGTGCCAGCAGTCCTGGACGGATCAATTCACCCCTCCACTTT.

The DNA for the CDR3 is TGCGCCAGCAGCCAAGAAAGCCAGTACTACAATGAGCAGTTCTTC. This gives the protein CASSQESQYYNEQFF. The V and J genes are TRBV4-3 and TRBJ2-1; D gene unclear. Germline assignment: CDR1 LGHNA and CDR2 YSLEER. The CDR3 sequence is 15 residues long. Trimming shortened V by 0 bases and J by 3 bases, and 9 bases separated the two germline ends.

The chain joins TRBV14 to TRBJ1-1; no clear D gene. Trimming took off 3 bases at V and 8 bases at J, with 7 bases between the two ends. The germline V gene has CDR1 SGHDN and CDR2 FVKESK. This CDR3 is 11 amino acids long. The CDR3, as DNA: TGTGCCAGCAGCCAGGTAACCGAAGCTTTCTTT. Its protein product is CASSQVTEAFF.